This T cell receptor (beta chain) emerged from a study of CD8 T cells in ankylosing spondylitis. Study results and caveats: Ankylosing spondylitis blood appeared to carry a characteristic TCR beta motif of roughly 8 highly homologous variants.

TCRdb itself ran the 5' RACE reads through MiXCR, one entry per CDR3 protein. The sample has about 130,000 distinct CDR3 sequences, approximately 10% seen once. This clonotype came up many times. What it binds is unknown. Trimming pared 4 bases from V and 5 bases from J, leaving 15 bases between. The CDR3 length is 15 residues. Germline V gene sequence: CDR1 SGHRS, CDR2 YFSETQ. This receptor was taken from a male donor with ankylosing spondylitis or in good health (not recorded which). J is TRBJ2-2 and V is TRBV5-1; D is perhaps TRBD1 or TRBD2 (6 bases each). Sample: blood, either unsorted or a sorted T cell fraction (not recorded which). DNA of the CDR3: TGCGCCAGCAGCCTCGGGGGCGCCGATACCGGGGAGCTGTTTTTT. Amino acids: CASSLGGADTGELFF.